Following are 26 T cell receptor beta chains from one sample sequenced in a study of blood T cell repertoires in COVID-19. Sequencing used immunoSEQ multiplex PCR; TCRdb keeps in-frame clones, though not all of them. The sample holds hundreds of thousands of clones, 85% to 90% seen once. The sample comprised peripheral blood. The receptors originated from a middle-aged man with acute or convalescent COVID-19.

The chain joins TRBV19 to TRBJ1-6, with TRBD1 identical over 7 bases. The CDR3 is made up of 17 amino acids. The germline V gene has CDR1 LNHDA and CDR2 SQIVND (reference sequence). V was clipped by 5 bases and J by 10 bases; unmatched bases: 17. The CDR3: CASSSYDRARRGSPLHF. The CDR3 DNA follows: TGTGCCAGTAGTTCCTACGACAGGGCCCGCCGCGGATCACCCCTCCACTTT. The full variable domain, completed using reference TRBV19 and TRBJ1-6, is DGGITQSPKYLFRKEGQNVTLSCEQNLNHDAMYWYRQDPGQGLRLIYYSQIVNDFQKGDIAEGYSVSREKKESFPLTVTSAQKNPTAFYLCASSSYDRARRGSPLHFGNGTRLTVT.

This chain connects TRBV9 to TRBJ2-1; D might be TRBD2 (6 bases). The V gene's germline CDR1 is SGDLS and CDR2 YYNGEE. CDR3 length: 14 residues. The V and J ends lost 2 bases and 3 bases respectively, with 9 bases between them. Here the CDR3 DNA reads TGTGCCAGCAGCGTTAGCGGACACTACAATGAGCAGTTCTTC. Translating gives CASSVSGHYNEQFF.

This clone was seen a single time. V is TRBV4-1 and J is TRBJ2-7, with D tentatively TRBD1 (6 bases). V lost 0 bases and J 2 bases, leaving 14 bases between the germline ends. Germline V gene lookup returns CDR1 MGHRA and CDR2 YSYEKL. CDR3 length: 16 amino acids. CDR3 amino acids: CASSQEGGEWTYEQYF. DNA for the CDR3: TGCGCCAGCAGCCAAGAAGGGGGTGAATGGACCTACGAGCAGTACTTC.

V is TRBV5-4 and J is TRBJ2-7; D perhaps matches TRBD1 (5 bases). This CDR3 has 15 amino acids. Trimming took off 6 bases at V and 0 bases at J, with 16 bases between the two ends. Germline V gene sequence: CDR1 SGHNT, CDR2 YYREEE (reference sequence). This CDR3 is CASKRGDSSSYEQYF. CDR3 DNA sequence: TGTGCCAGCAAAAGGGGCGACAGTAGCTCCTACGAGCAGTACTTC. Filled out from reference TRBV5-4 and TRBJ2-7, the complete variable domain reads ETGVTQSPTHLIKTRGQQVTLRCSSQSGHNTVSWYQQALGQGPQFIFQYYREEENGRGNFPPRFSGLQFPNYSSELNVNALELDDSALYLCASKRGDSSSYEQYFGPGTRLTVT.

The V and J genes are TRBV29-1 and TRBJ2-1; 8 nucleotides match TRBD2. The length of the CDR3 is 15 residues. Germline CDR1 SQVTM, CDR2 ANQGSEA. V was pared by 4 bases and J by 0 bases, with 5 bases of the junction left unmatched. CDR3 nucleotide sequence: TGCAGCGTTGGCGGGGGGTGGAGCTCCTACAATGAGCAGTTCTTC. Encoded protein: CSVGGGWSSYNEQFF.

This sequence joins TRBV2 and TRBJ1-5; the D is unclear. The length of the CDR3 is 13 residues. From germline, CDR1 is SNHLY and CDR2 FYNNEI. V dropped 5 bases and J dropped 3 bases, with 8 bases sitting between them. CDR3 protein: CASSRENNQPQHF. The CDR3 bases are TGTGCCAGCAGTCGGGAGAACAATCAGCCCCAGCATTTT.

The chain carries TRBV3-1 (or the pseudogene TRBV3-2) and TRBJ1-4; D is possibly TRBD1 (6 bases). Trimming stripped 1 base from V and 5 bases from J, with 11 bases between. CDR3 length equals 15 residues. Germline CDR1 and CDR2: LGHDT and YNNKEL (reference sequence). In nucleotides, the CDR3 is TGTGCCAGCAGCCAAGCGGGGGGCCACAATGAAAAACTGTTTTTT. This sequence encodes CASSQAGGHNEKLFF.

This clone was counted a single time. V is TRBV18 and J is TRBJ1-4; no clear D. In germline, CDR1 is KGHSH, CDR2 LQKENI. Trimming took off 4 bases at V and 0 bases at J, with 6 bases between the two ends. This CDR3 has 14 amino acids. The CDR3 spells CASSLSATNEKLFF. Here the CDR3 DNA reads TGTGCCAGCTCACTCAGTGCAACTAATGAAAAACTGTTTTTT.

This clone was seen once. The chain is built from TRBV9 and TRBJ1-2, with 8 bases lining up with TRBD1. In germline, CDR1 is SGDLS, CDR2 YYNGEE. V lost 7 bases and J lost 2; bases outside the gene matches: 7. This CDR3 has 14 amino acids. The CDR3 spells CASAGTGTNYGYTF. The CDR3 region has the DNA TGTGCCAGCGCAGGGACAGGTACCAACTATGGCTACACCTTC.

The rearrangement links TRBV7-2 to TRBJ1-1, with 11 nucleotides matching TRBD1. The V segment lost 1 base and the J segment 4 bases; nucleotides outside the gene matches: 2. The CDR3 is 15 residues long. Germline V gene data show CDR1 as SGHTA and CDR2 as FQGNSA. CDR3 sequence reads: CASSLEGTGGTEAFF. The CDR3 DNA follows: TGTGCCAGCAGCTTAGAGGGGACAGGGGGCACTGAAGCTTTCTTT.

V usage is TRBV18 and J usage is TRBJ2-3; tentatively, D is TRBD2 (5 bases). CDR1 KGHSH and CDR2 LQKENI come from the germline V gene. The CDR3 length is 14 residues. V lost 7 bases to trimming and J lost 0 bases, with 11 bases between them. As DNA, the CDR3 is TGTGCCAGCTGCCGGGAAGGGAGCACAGATACGCAGTATTTT. As protein: CASCREGSTDTQYF.

This sequence joins TRBV13 and TRBJ1-2, with 7 bases that match TRBD1. The trim removed 5 bases at V and 8 bases at J, leaving 14 bases unmatched. The CDR3 spans 15 residues. In germline, CDR1 is PRHDT, CDR2 FYEKMQ (reference sequence). The CDR3 DNA reads as TGTGCCAGCAGCCAAACCGAGGGGGCCTCCCTAGGCTACACCTTC. Amino acids: CASSQTEGASLGYTF.

The chain uses TRBV7-9 and TRBJ1-5; TRBD1 is a possible D gene (5 bases). The CDR3 is 15 amino acids. Germline CDR1 and CDR2: SEHNR and FQNEAQ (reference sequence). Between the trimmed V and J ends, which lost 4 bases and 3 bases, there was a span of 13 bases. CDR3 in DNA: TGTGCCAGCAGCTCTTTGGGAGGGGCCAATCAGCCCCAGCATTTT. Encoded protein: CASSSLGGANQPQHF.

This chain connects TRBV9 to TRBJ1-1, with D uncertain. Trimming left V 0 bases short and J 0 bases short, with 12 bases between. This CDR3 is 16 amino acids long. The V gene's germline CDR1 is SGDLS and CDR2 YYNGEE. In DNA form, the CDR3 reads TGTGCCAGCAGCGTAGAGAGTGCGATCATGAACACTGAAGCTTTCTTT. Encoded protein: CASSVESAIMNTEAFF.

The chain is built from TRBV5-4 and TRBJ1-4; D unclear. Germline V gene sequence: CDR1 SGHNT, CDR2 YYREEE (reference sequence). The CDR3 contains 15 residues. The germline V and J ends were trimmed by 4 bases and 7 bases, with 17 bases remaining between them. For the CDR3, the DNA is TGTGCCAGCAGCATACGGGCTCCACGGGGTGAAAAACTGTTTTTT. It is translated as CASSIRAPRGEKLFF.

The rearrangement links TRBV9 to TRBJ1-1; D uncertain. Per germline, CDR1 SGDLS and CDR2 YYNGEE. The germline V and J ends were trimmed by 0 bases and 5 bases, with 8 bases remaining between them. This CDR3 is 13 amino acids long. The CDR3 spells CASSVAPETEAFF. The CDR3 DNA is TGTGCCAGCAGCGTAGCCCCGGAGACTGAAGCTTTCTTT.

This clone showed up just a few times. The CDR3 nucleotides are TGCGCCAGCAGCTTGGACGGACAGTTGTACAATGAGCAGTTCTTC. This codes for CASSLDGQLYNEQFF. The rearrangement joins TRBV5-1 to TRBJ2-1; TRBD1 is a possible D gene (6 bases). Germline V CDR1 and CDR2: SGHRS, YFSETQ. Between the trimmed V and J ends, which lost 0 bases and 4 bases, there was a span of 11 bases. The CDR3 length is 15 residues.

The chain uses TRBV7-8 and TRBJ2-1; TRBD2 might be the D (5 bases). Germline-derived CDR1 and CDR2 are SGHVS and FQNEAQ. With 1 base removed from V and 10 bases from J, the gap between germline ends came to 17 bases. CDR3 length equals 15 residues. As DNA, the CDR3 is TGTGCCAGCAGCTTAGTCGTCGGACTCCCGATCGAGCAGTTCTTC. Amino acid sequence: CASSLVVGLPIEQFF.

The chain couples TRBV20-1 to TRBJ1-4, with unresolved D. Trimming pared 3 bases from V and 5 bases from J, leaving 10 bases between. Per the germline V gene, CDR1 is DFQATT and CDR2 is SNEGSKA (reference sequence). This CDR3 has 13 amino acids. CDR3: CSASGRGNEKLFF. CDR3 sequence (DNA): TGCAGTGCTAGTGGACGGGGAAATGAAAAACTGTTTTTT.

The CDR3 here is CAWSTQVVDEKLFF. CDR3 in DNA: TGTGCCTGGAGTACACAGGTGGTGGATGAAAAACTGTTTTTT. The gene calls are TRBV30 and TRBJ1-4, with a weak D call TRBD1 (5 bases). This CDR3 is 14 amino acids long. CDR1 is GTSNPN, CDR2 SVGIG, per germline (reference sequence). V shed 2 bases and J shed 6 bases, with 13 bases lying between them.

This clone showed up just once. The chain recombines TRBV6-6 with TRBJ1-6; D possibly corresponds to TRBD1 (5 bases). Germline assignment: CDR1 MNHNY and CDR2 SVGAGI (reference sequence). The length of the CDR3 is 16 residues. Trimming stripped 4 bases from V and 4 bases from J, with 14 bases between. Written as DNA, the CDR3 is TGTGCCAGCAGTTCGACCGGGGGGGGATATAATTCACCCCTCCACTTT. This gives the protein CASSSTGGGYNSPLHF.

The J gene is TRBJ2-6, the V gene TRBV5-6; 9 bases are a match to TRBD2. This CDR3 is 16 amino acids long. Germline assignment: CDR1 SGHDT and CDR2 YYEEEE. The trim removed 7 bases at V and 2 bases at J, leaving 7 bases unmatched. The CDR3 nucleotides read TGTGCCAGCTTAAGCGGGGGGAGGGCTGGGGCCAACGTCCTGACTTTC. Amino acids: CASLSGGRAGANVLTF.

This chain links TRBV7-9 with TRBJ2-5, with 9 bases aligning to TRBD1. The CDR3 contains 15 residues. Germline CDR1 SEHNR, CDR2 FQNEAQ (reference sequence). After removal of 0 bases from V and 6 bases from J, the junction contained 5 bases not matched to a gene. Written as DNA, the CDR3 is TGTGCCAGCAGCTTAGCAACAGGGGGCCCTAAGACCCAGTACTTC. This translates into CASSLATGGPKTQYF.

The chain is built from TRBV3-1 (or the pseudogene TRBV3-2) and TRBJ2-1, with D perhaps TRBD1 (6 bases). V lost 3 bases to trimming and J lost 4 bases, with 19 bases between them. Germline assignment: CDR1 LGHDT and CDR2 YNNKEL (reference sequence). CDR3 length: 17 amino acids. CDR3 in amino acids: CASSQGPSWGPYNEQFF. CDR3 bases: TGTGCCAGCAGCCAGGGTCCAAGTTGGGGGCCTTACAATGAGCAGTTCTTC.

This clone was seen a single time. J is TRBJ1-1 and V is TRBV5-4; TRBD1 matches at 7 bases. The V and J ends lost 0 bases and 4 bases, in that order; junction bases with no gene match: 9. The germline V gene has CDR1 SGHNT and CDR2 YYREEE (reference sequence). This CDR3 region has 16 residues. The CDR3 loop is CASSLDLRSGGTEAFF. The DNA of the CDR3 is TGTGCCAGCAGCTTGGATTTACGATCAGGGGGCACTGAAGCTTTCTTT.

This rearrangement joins TRBV24-1 to TRBJ2-3; TRBD1 agrees at 9 bases. CDR1 and CDR2 (germline): KGHDR, SFDVKD. The CDR3 totals 15 residues. The V gene end was trimmed by 7 bases and the J gene end by 1 base; junction bases not matched to a gene: 5. The CDR3 DNA reads as TGTGCCACCAGCGACGACAGGGGGGGCACAGATACGCAGTATTTT. Translated, it gives CATSDDRGGTDTQYF.